This passage covers 29 T cell receptor beta chains from one sample sequenced in a study of monozygotic twins with cystic fibrosis. Clones were read by immunoSEQ multiplex PCR, and TCRdb kept only the in-frame ones, dropping some. In the table there are some 32,000 clones, roughly 90% of which are singletons. Material for sequencing was blood. The receptors were sampled from a girl aged 2-15 years with cystic fibrosis.

The gene calls are TRBV15 and TRBJ1-5, with D maybe TRBD1 (5 bases). Per germline, CDR1 LNHNV and CDR2 YYDKDF (reference sequence). The V gene lost 1 base and the J gene lost 7 bases, with 14 bases spanning the gap. The CDR3 extends over 15 amino acids. DNA for the CDR3: TGTGCCACCAGCAGAGGTGGGGGGGGTAGACAGCCCCAGCATTTT. Protein product: CATSRGGGGRQPQHF.

V usage is TRBV4-1 and J usage is TRBJ1-1; weak D call: TRBD1 (5 bases). Trimming cost V 0 bases and J 1 base, with 6 bases left between them. This CDR3 spans 14 amino acids. CDR1 and CDR2 from the germline V gene are MGHRA and YSYEKL. CDR3 amino acids: CASSQEGENTEAFF. The CDR3 DNA reads as TGCGCCAGCAGCCAAGAGGGGGAGAACACTGAAGCTTTCTTT.

The chain recombines TRBV19 with TRBJ2-3; the D gene is possibly TRBD2 (6 bases). CDR3 length equals 15 residues. Germline values: CDR1 LNHDA, CDR2 SQIVND (reference sequence). Trimming left V 3 bases short and J 0 bases short, with 10 bases between. The CDR3 DNA is TGTGCCAGTAGTATGGCTGGGGGGAGCACAGATACGCAGTATTTT. Its protein product is CASSMAGGSTDTQYF.

The chain joins TRBV7-2 to TRBJ1-2; D gene uncertain. CDR3 length: 14 residues. Germline CDR1 reads SGHTA; CDR2 reads FQGNSA. V was pared by 5 bases and J by 3 bases, with 13 bases between. CDR3 sequence reads: CASSVRTDDYGYTF. CDR3 nucleotide sequence: TGTGCCAGCAGCGTTCGAACCGACGACTATGGCTACACCTTC.

The chain employs TRBV5-1 and TRBJ2-5; 10 nucleotides agree with TRBD1. V shed 4 bases and J 4 bases; nucleotides not matched to a gene: 4. The length of the CDR3 is 14 residues. Germline assignment: CDR1 SGHRS and CDR2 YFSETQ. The CDR3 region is CASSTGTGVETQYF. As DNA, the CDR3 is TGCGCCAGCAGCACCGGGACAGGGGTAGAGACCCAGTACTTC.

The rearrangement uses TRBV28 and TRBJ2-7; TRBD1 or TRBD2 may be the D gene (5 bases each). Germline assignment: CDR1 MDHEN and CDR2 SYDVKM. Trimming shortened V by 5 bases and J by 3 bases, and 11 bases separated the two germline ends. This CDR3 region has 13 residues. CDR3 sequence reads: CASSPPGHYEQYF. The CDR3, as DNA: TGTGCCAGCAGTCCCCCGGGGCACTACGAGCAGTACTTC. Full variable domain (missing parts from reference TRBV28 and TRBJ2-7): DVKVTQSSRYLVKRTGEKVFLECVQDMDHENMFWYRQDPGLGLRLIYFSYDVKMKEKGDIPEGYSVSREKKERFSLILESASTNQTSMYLCASSPPGHYEQYFGPGTRLTVT.

The gene calls are TRBV5-4 and TRBJ2-1; TRBD2 matches 10 bases. J was trimmed by 2 bases and V by 5 bases; bases with no gene match: 10. This CDR3 has 17 residues. Per germline, CDR1 SGHNT and CDR2 YYREEE (reference sequence). The CDR3 reads CASRFGGLAEAYNEQFF. Written as DNA, the CDR3 is TGTGCCAGCAGATTTGGCGGACTAGCGGAGGCCTACAATGAGCAGTTCTTC.

The chain employs TRBV19 and TRBJ1-5; D is unresolved. Looked up from germline, CDR1 is LNHDA and CDR2 is SQIVND (reference sequence). This CDR3 region has 14 residues. The V and J ends lost 3 bases and 5 bases respectively, with 11 bases between them. In DNA form, the CDR3 reads TGTGCCAGTAGTATCTCAGGAGAGTATCAGCCCCAGCATTTT. Translation: CASSISGEYQPQHF.

The chain combines TRBV5-4 with TRBJ2-3, with 10 bases aligning to TRBD2. There are 16 residues in the CDR3. Germline loops: CDR1 SGHNT, CDR2 YYREEE (reference sequence). The junction had 7 bases not matched to a gene; V was cut back by 4 bases and J by 2 bases. The CDR3 DNA follows: TGTGCCAGCAGCCTGAAACTAGCGGGACCCACAGATACGCAGTATTTT. Its protein is CASSLKLAGPTDTQYF.

The chain links TRBV6-5 to TRBJ1-1, with TRBD1 matching 7 bases. Germline trimming cut 5 bases from V and 6 bases from J; bases unmatched to any gene: 12. This CDR3 has 15 residues. Germline V gives CDR1 MNHEY, CDR2 SVGAGI. CDR3 DNA sequence: TGTGCCAGCAGTACCCACCTACAGGGGTTCCCTGAAGCTTTCTTT. Protein product: CASSTHLQGFPEAFF.

The rearrangement links TRBV30 to TRBJ1-3; 11 bases fit TRBD1. The CDR3 totals 19 residues. The V gene end was trimmed by 3 bases and the J gene end by 0 bases; junction bases not matched to a gene: 13. The germline V gene encodes CDR1 GTSNPN and CDR2 SVGIG (reference sequence). The CDR3 sequence: CAWRAPRTGGLSSGNTIYF. The CDR3 region has the DNA TGTGCCTGGAGAGCGCCACGGACAGGGGGCTTAAGCTCTGGAAACACCATATATTTT.

This chain uses TRBV5-4 with TRBJ2-2; the D is unclear. Trimming cost V 9 bases and J 0 bases, with 18 bases left between them. CDR1 and CDR2 (germline): SGHNT, YYREEE (reference sequence). The CDR3 loop spans 16 amino acids. CDR3 sequence reads: CATKPPPDANTGELFF. As DNA, the CDR3 is TGTGCCACCAAGCCCCCTCCGGACGCGAACACCGGGGAGCTGTTTTTT.

The chain recombines TRBV7-3 with TRBJ2-2; TRBD1 might be the D (6 bases). CDR1 is SGHTA, CDR2 FQGTGA, per germline. The V and J ends lost 4 bases and 2 bases respectively, with 17 bases between them. This CDR3 has 17 residues. CDR3 amino acids: CASSSQTGTPNTGELFF. CDR3 coding DNA: TGTGCCAGCAGCTCACAGACCGGGACACCAAACACCGGGGAGCTGTTTTTT.

The V call is TRBV6-5, the J call TRBJ1-5; maybe TRBD1 (5 bases). Germline CDR1 is MNHEY and CDR2 is SVGAGI. This CDR3 has 13 residues. V was shortened by 0 bases and J by 5 bases, with 5 bases between the two germline ends. CDR3 coding DNA: TGTGCCAGCAGTTACTCGACAGATCAGCCCCAGCATTTT. Its translation: CASSYSTDQPQHF.

This rearrangement joins TRBV7-9 to TRBJ1-2; no clear D gene. CDR3 length: 14 amino acids. The germline V and J ends were trimmed by 1 base and 3 bases, with 9 bases remaining between them. The germline CDR1 and CDR2 sequences are SEHNR and FQNEAQ (reference sequence). In DNA, the CDR3 is TGTGCCAGCAGCTTAGACCCCAACTACTATGGCTACACCTTC. It yields the protein CASSLDPNYYGYTF.

On this clone itself: Mismatch with germline at one junction end may stem from a read error. The chain has TRBV4-1 and TRBJ2-7; D is perhaps TRBD1 or TRBD2 (7 bases each). CDR1 is MGHRA, CDR2 YSYEKL, per germline. The CDR3 totals 10 residues. CDR3 protein: CATQGGREDF. The CDR3 DNA sequence: TGCGCCACCCAGGGGGGGCGGGAAGACTTC.

The chain carries TRBV25-1 and TRBJ1-6; D ambiguous. CDR1 is MGHDK and CDR2 is SYGVNS in the germline V gene. The CDR3 runs to 13 residues. Between the trimmed V and J ends, which lost 2 bases and 9 bases, there was a span of 8 bases. The CDR3 sequence: CASSEDYGSPLHF. Here the CDR3 DNA reads TGTGCCAGCAGTGAAGACTACGGTTCACCCCTCCACTTT.

The chain employs TRBV5-4 and TRBJ2-5; 7 bases fit TRBD2. The CDR3 extends over 15 amino acids. Germline loops: CDR1 SGHNT, CDR2 YYREEE (reference sequence). The junction had 7 bases not matched to a gene; V was cut back by 0 bases and J by 5 bases. The CDR3 loop reads CASSLEGTIRETQYF. The DNA for the CDR3 is TGTGCCAGCAGCTTGGAGGGGACTATCCGGGAGACCCAGTACTTC.

As regards this clone: The junction does not match germline at one end; this may be a read error. The chain recombines TRBV15 with TRBJ1-1; D remains unclear. CDR3 size: 11 residues. Germline CDR1 reads LNHNV; CDR2 reads YYDKDF (reference sequence). The CDR3, as DNA: TGTGCCACCAGCAGAGGAGGACGGCGGTACTTT. This sequence encodes CATSRGGRRYF. The full variable domain, its missing parts supplied by reference TRBV15 and TRBJ1-1, is DAMVIQNPRYQVTQFGKPVTLSCSQTLNHNVMYWYQQKSSQAPKLLFHYYDKDFNNEADTPDNFQSRRPNTSFCFLDIRSPGLGDTAMYLCATSRGGRRYFGQGTRLTVV.

The chain combines TRBV7-6 with TRBJ2-7, with TRBD2 matching over 7 bases. Unmatched junction bases numbered 18, after V lost 3 bases and J lost 4 bases. Germline-derived CDR1 and CDR2 are SGHVS and FNYEAQ. The CDR3 extends over 18 amino acids. CDR3 loop: CASSFGPRTPSGLYEQYF. CDR3 nucleotides: TGTGCCAGCAGCTTCGGACCAAGGACTCCCTCGGGACTATACGAGCAGTACTTC.

The chain couples TRBV18 to TRBJ2-7; D may be TRBD1 (5 bases). This CDR3 is 14 amino acids long. Trimming took off 5 bases at V and 3 bases at J, with 14 bases between the two ends. From germline, CDR1 is KGHSH and CDR2 LQKENI. The CDR3 DNA follows: TGTGCCAGCTCAACTGAGACAGCGATCTACGAGCAGTACTTC. Its translation is CASSTETAIYEQYF.

The chain links TRBV4-3 to TRBJ2-7, with 10 bases matching TRBD1. Germline V gene lookup returns CDR1 LGHNA and CDR2 YSLEER. Trimming at V came to 4 bases and at J to 3 bases, leaving 9 bases not matched to a gene. CDR3 length equals 16 residues. The CDR3 reads CASSRGGGQGIYEQYF. CDR3 nucleotide sequence: TGCGCCAGCAGCCGAGGGGGGGGACAGGGGATCTACGAGCAGTACTTC.

The rearrangement uses TRBV6-6 and TRBJ2-7; D perhaps matches TRBD1 (6 bases). Germline V gene data show CDR1 as MNHNY and CDR2 as SVGAGI (reference sequence). Trimming shortened V by 0 bases and J by 7 bases, and 16 bases separated the two germline ends. The CDR3 is made up of 15 amino acids. The DNA of the CDR3 is TGTGCCAGCAGTTACTCCGGGACACCTGCTCTTGAGCAGTACTTC. Translation: CASSYSGTPALEQYF.

The V gene is TRBV5-1, the J gene TRBJ1-1, with TRBD1 matching 7 bases. Germline V gene lookup returns CDR1 SGHRS and CDR2 YFSETQ. J was trimmed by 1 base and V by 0 bases; bases with no gene match: 9. The CDR3 length is 17 residues. The CDR3 nucleotides are TGCGCCAGCAGCTTGGGTCCTTTAGCAGGGGGGAACACTGAAGCTTTCTTT. As protein: CASSLGPLAGGNTEAFF.

The V call is TRBV29-1, the J call TRBJ1-2, with D tentatively TRBD1 (5 bases). The CDR3 runs 11 residues. V lost 4 bases, J lost 6 bases, and 9 bases lay in between. The germline V gene has CDR1 SQVTM and CDR2 ANQGSEA. CDR3 sequence (DNA): TGCAGCGTTGTTGGGGCCGATGGCTACACCTTC. Protein sequence: CSVVGADGYTF.

The V and J genes are TRBV5-1 and TRBJ2-7; D is undetermined. The CDR3 has 13 amino acids. The ends were cut back, 0 bases at V and 2 bases at J, with 6 bases in the middle. CDR1 is SGHRS, CDR2 YFSETQ, per germline. The chain's CDR3 is CASSLATAYEQYF. CDR3 coding DNA: TGCGCCAGCAGCTTGGCCACGGCCTACGAGCAGTACTTC. Combining the CDR3 with reference TRBV5-1 and TRBJ2-7 gives the whole variable domain KAGVTQTPRYLIKTRGQQVTLSCSPISGHRSVSWYQQTPGQGLQFLFEYFSETQRNKGNFPGRFSGRQFSNSRSEMNVSTLELGDSALYLCASSLATAYEQYFGPGTRLTVT.

V is TRBV2 and J is TRBJ2-1, with 10 bases identical to TRBD2. J gave up 9 bases and V 5 bases, and 10 bases lay outside the gene matches. Germline V gene lookup returns CDR1 SNHLY and CDR2 FYNNEI. The CDR3 sequence is 15 residues long. The DNA of the CDR3 is TGTGCCAGCAGTCCTTCACTAGCGGGAAAGGCTGAGCAGTTCTTC. Protein product: CASSPSLAGKAEQFF.

This chain connects TRBV10-3 to TRBJ2-5, with 12 bases that match TRBD1. Germline CDR1 is ENHRY and CDR2 is SYGVKD. The CDR3 contains 18 residues. V lost 4 bases, J lost 1 base, and 10 bases stayed unmatched. Here the CDR3 reads CAISAGFPGQGAQETQYF. Written as DNA, the CDR3 is TGTGCCATCAGTGCCGGATTCCCGGGACAGGGGGCCCAAGAGACCCAGTACTTC.

The chain employs TRBV20-1 and TRBJ2-1; D may be TRBD1 (6 bases). The CDR3 covers 11 residues. Germline values: CDR1 DFQATT, CDR2 SNEGSKA (reference sequence). The V and J ends lost 5 bases and 8 bases respectively, with 10 bases between them. The CDR3 loop is CSAPTGHEQFF. CDR3 in DNA: TGCAGTGCTCCCACAGGGCATGAGCAGTTCTTC.